Following are 18 T cell receptor beta chains from one sample sequenced in a study of early T cells in non-severe SARS-CoV-2 infection. TCRdb re-called the 5' RACE reads through MiXCR, storing one row per CDR3 protein. The sample consists of approximately 79,000 distinct CDR3 sequences, 13% of them appearing once. Material for sequencing was whole blood. Source of these receptors: an adult who was a healthcare worker with PCR-confirmed SARS-CoV-2 infection or an uninfected control (not recorded which).

This clonotype came up many times. The gene calls are TRBV5-1 and TRBJ2-5; D unclear. The germline gives CDR1 SGHRS, CDR2 YFSETQ. Trimming removed 0 bases at V and 1 base at J, with 13 bases between. The CDR3 runs 16 residues. The CDR3 region has the DNA TGCGCCAGCAGCTTGGGTGCCCGACCTCTCCAAGAGACCCAGTACTTC. It specifies CASSLGARPLQETQYF.

V and J are TRBV7-2 and TRBJ1-5; 8 bases align to TRBD1. J lost 5 bases, V lost 7 bases, and 10 bases had no gene match. This CDR3 comprises 15 residues. Looked up from germline, CDR1 is SGHTA and CDR2 is FQGNSA. CDR3 nucleotides: TGTGCCAGCACCCTGACAGGGGCCGGAGATCAGCCCCAGCATTTT. This codes for CASTLTGAGDQPQHF.

In its sample, this clonotype was seen many times. V usage is TRBV6-5 and J usage is TRBJ1-4, with TRBD1 as a possible D gene (6 bases). Germline V gene sequence: CDR1 MNHEY, CDR2 SVGAGI. CDR3 size: 13 residues. Trimming cost V 4 bases and J 8 bases, with 11 bases left between them. CDR3 sequence: CASSFGQREKLFF. The CDR3 DNA sequence: TGTGCCAGCAGTTTCGGACAGAGAGAAAAACTGTTTTTT.

This clonotype has just a few counts. The gene calls are TRBV27 and TRBJ2-7; TRBD2 matches 10 bases. J was trimmed by 4 bases and V by 5 bases; bases with no gene match: 14. Looked up from germline, CDR1 is MNHEY and CDR2 is SMNVEV (reference sequence). The CDR3 extends over 17 amino acids. CDR3 region: CASSAKINSGRMYEQYF. In nucleotides, the CDR3 is TGTGCCAGCAGTGCAAAGATAAATAGCGGGAGGATGTACGAGCAGTACTTC.

This clonotype has only a few counts. The genes are TRBV7-9 and TRBJ2-3; possible D gene TRBD2, 5 bases. The germline V gene has CDR1 SEHNR and CDR2 FQNEAQ (reference sequence). V was pared by 8 bases and J by 1 base, with 10 bases between. The CDR3 consists of 13 residues. CDR3 nucleotide sequence: TGTGCCAGCGGATGGACTGGCACAGATACGCAGTATTTT. This codes for CASGWTGTDTQYF.

This clonotype has ten or more counts. The rearrangement uses TRBV3-1 and TRBJ2-5, with D perhaps matching TRBD1 or TRBD2 (5 bases each). The CDR3 covers 15 residues. Germline CDR1 LGHDT, CDR2 YNNKEL (reference sequence). The V gene lost 2 bases and the J gene lost 1 base, with 11 bases spanning the gap. The CDR3 is CASSQQVGTQETQYF. As DNA, the CDR3 is TGTGCCAGCAGCCAACAAGTCGGGACCCAAGAGACCCAGTACTTC.

This clonotype was seen a few times. This chain joins TRBV29-1 and TRBJ2-3; 8 bases align to TRBD2. CDR3 length equals 14 residues. CDR1 and CDR2 from the germline V gene are SQVTM and ANQGSEA. V lost 7 bases, J lost 2 bases, and 8 bases stayed unmatched. CDR3 in DNA: TGCAGCGCTCAGCGGGAGTTAACCACAGATACGCAGTATTTT. Translated, it gives CSAQRELTTDTQYF.

This clonotype appeared a few times. The chain recombines TRBV5-5 with TRBJ2-7; 8 bases map to TRBD1. The CDR3 covers 13 residues. V lost 5 bases, J lost 2 bases, and 3 bases stayed unmatched. Per germline, CDR1 SGHKS and CDR2 YYEKEE (reference sequence). CDR3 in amino acids: CASSGQGAYEQYF. CDR3 DNA sequence: TGTGCCAGCAGTGGACAGGGCGCCTACGAGCAGTACTTC.

The table lists this clonotype with many counts. The V call is TRBV7-2, the J call TRBJ2-1; D possibly corresponds to TRBD2 (6 bases). This CDR3 is built from 15 residues. V was clipped by 1 base and J by 0 bases, with 7 bases between them. Germline V CDR1 and CDR2: SGHTA, FQGNSA. The CDR3 is CASSLEGLSYNEQFF. The CDR3 region has the DNA TGTGCCAGCAGCTTAGAGGGACTCTCCTACAATGAGCAGTTCTTC.

The chain links TRBV18 to TRBJ2-7; the match to TRBD2 covers 10 bases. CDR3 length equals 15 residues. Germline CDR1 reads KGHSH; CDR2 reads LQKENI. With 0 bases clipped from V and 3 bases from J, the junction kept 2 bases outside the gene matches. CDR3 region: CASSPPTSGNYEQYF. In DNA form, the CDR3 reads TGTGCCAGCTCACCACCCACTAGCGGGAACTACGAGCAGTACTTC.

This clonotype was observed many times. The rearrangement uses TRBV5-1 and TRBJ2-5; TRBD2 aligns across 13 bases. Germline CDR1 and CDR2: SGHRS and YFSETQ. The CDR3 loop spans 16 amino acids. With V trimmed by 3 bases and J by 4 bases, 6 bases remained unmatched. The CDR3 here is CASSSGLAGALETQYF. CDR3 nucleotide sequence: TGCGCCAGCAGCTCAGGACTAGCGGGAGCCTTAGAGACCCAGTACTTC.

The chain is built from TRBV12-3 or TRBV12-4 and TRBJ2-1; 11 bases map to TRBD2. The CDR3 covers 16 residues. Trimming removed 6 bases from V and 2 bases from J; junction bases left unmatched: 6. The CDR3 DNA reads TGTGCCAGCAGCCATGGGACTAGCGGAGCCTACAATGAGCAGTTCTTC. Amino acid sequence: CASSHGTSGAYNEQFF.

The table lists this clonotype with a few counts. The chain has TRBV30 and TRBJ1-1, with 7 bases lining up with TRBD1. CDR1 and CDR2 from the germline V gene are GTSNPN and SVGIG (reference sequence). The CDR3 is 11 amino acids. V was clipped by 3 bases and J by 11 bases; unmatched bases: 6. CDR3 sequence reads: CAWSIGQEAFF. CDR3 coding DNA: TGTGCCTGGAGCATAGGACAGGAGGCTTTCTTT.

This clonotype was seen at least ten times. The chain couples TRBV29-1 to TRBJ2-7; TRBD2 matches 15 bases. The J segment lost 4 bases and the V segment lost 4 bases, leaving 5 bases of the junction unmatched. CDR3 size: 15 residues. Germline V gene lookup returns CDR1 SQVTM and CDR2 ANQGSEA. DNA for the CDR3: TGCAGCGTTGGAGGACTAGCGGGAGGGCTTTACGAGCAGTACTTC. Amino acids: CSVGGLAGGLYEQYF.

This clonotype was picked up a small number of times. The chain joins TRBV7-9 to TRBJ2-5; D uncertain. Deletions cut 3 bases from V and 3 bases from J, with 2 bases between. The CDR3 runs to 11 residues. Germline V gene sequence: CDR1 SEHNR, CDR2 FQNEAQ (reference sequence). Here the CDR3 reads CASSFKETQYF. The CDR3 DNA sequence: TGTGCCAGCAGCTTTAAAGAGACCCAGTACTTC.

The genes are TRBV18 and TRBJ2-7; TRBD1 aligns across 7 bases. There are 15 residues in the CDR3. With V trimmed by 3 bases and J by 2 bases, 7 bases remained unmatched. Germline CDR1 KGHSH, CDR2 LQKENI. CDR3 sequence: CASSPAGGQTYEQYF. The CDR3 DNA follows: TGTGCCAGCTCACCGGCAGGGGGACAGACCTACGAGCAGTACTTC.

There are a few counts of this clonotype. The V gene is TRBV30, the J gene TRBJ1-2; TRBD1 matches at 8 bases. V gave up 4 bases and J gave up 8 bases; unmatched junction bases: 12. This CDR3 is built from 14 residues. Germline loops: CDR1 GTSNPN, CDR2 SVGIG (reference sequence). DNA for the CDR3: TGTGCCTGGAAGGGCGACGACAGGGGAAAAGGCTACACCTTC. Amino acid sequence: CAWKGDDRGKGYTF.

This clonotype was recorded many times. The chain combines TRBV6-2 or TRBV6-3 with TRBJ1-5; no reliable D call. Trimming stripped 5 bases from V and 3 bases from J, with 14 bases between. CDR3 size: 15 residues. Germline CDR1 reads MNHEY; CDR2 reads SVGEGT. The CDR3 sequence is CASSLIRADNQPQHF. The CDR3 nucleotides read TGTGCCAGCAGTCTTATCCGGGCAGACAATCAGCCCCAGCATTTT.